The 20 T cell receptor beta chains given below trace back to one sample, sequenced in a study of CD8 T cells in Susac syndrome. Random hexamers were used to reverse transcribe roughly 0.5 to 1 ug of RNA. TCRdb redid the calling of the immunoSEQ multiplex PCR reads with MiXCR, one entry per CDR3 protein. The sample holds approximately 270,000 distinct CDR3 sequences; roughly 93% are singletons and the top ten take about 0.071%. The sample taken for sequencing was CD4+ T cells from PBMCs. These receptors were collected from a human donor with multiple sclerosis.

V is TRBV12-3 or TRBV12-4 and J is TRBJ2-7; maybe TRBD1 (5 bases). CDR3 size: 13 residues. Trimming took off 3 bases at V and 5 bases at J, with 11 bases between the two ends. CDR3 in DNA: TGTGCCAGCAGTTTGAACAGGTGGAACGAGCAGTACGTC. Amino acid sequence: CASSLNRWNEQYV.

The V and J genes are TRBV12-3 or TRBV12-4 and TRBJ1-2; a possible D gene is TRBD1 (5 bases). V shed 5 bases and J shed 4 bases, with 11 bases lying between them. The CDR3 is made up of 13 amino acids. The CDR3 nucleotides read TGTGCCAGCAGTCCGGACACAGCCTATGGCTACACCTTC. Translation: CASSPDTAYGYTF.

The chain recombines TRBV14 with TRBJ1-1, with 10 bases fitting TRBD1. The CDR3 extends over 16 amino acids. Germline V lookup: CDR1 SGHDN, CDR2 FVKESK. V shed 2 bases and J 7 bases; nucleotides not matched to a gene: 10. CDR3 residues: CASSQPRDRGSGEAFF. DNA for the CDR3: TGTGCCAGCAGCCAACCCCGGGACAGGGGAAGTGGTGAAGCTTTCTTT. Filled out from reference TRBV14 and TRBJ1-1, the complete variable domain reads EAGVTQFPSHSVIEKGQTVTLRCDPISGHDNLYWYRRVMGKEIKFLLHFVKESKQDESGMPNNRFLAERTGGTYSTLKVQPAELEDSGVYFCASSQPRDRGSGEAFFGQGTRLTVV.

This rearrangement joins TRBV7-6 to TRBJ2-5; D might be TRBD1 or TRBD2, each matching 5 bases. The length of the CDR3 is 14 residues. The V end was cut by 1 base, the J end by 5 bases, with 11 bases between. Germline V gene data show CDR1 as SGHVS and CDR2 as FNYEAQ. The CDR3 nucleotides read TGTGCCAGCAGCTTAGTCGGGGCAGGCGAGACCCAGTACTTC. This sequence encodes CASSLVGAGETQYF.

The chain is built from TRBV7-2 and TRBJ2-2; TRBD2 is a possible D gene (5 bases). V dropped 2 bases and J dropped 3 bases, with 10 bases sitting between them. The CDR3 contains 15 residues. Germline CDR1 SGHTA, CDR2 FQGNSA. The CDR3 region is CASSLRGPDTGELFF. CDR3 coding DNA: TGTGCCAGCAGCTTACGGGGTCCTGACACCGGGGAGCTGTTTTTT.

V and J are TRBV10-3 and TRBJ2-3; D is possibly TRBD2 (6 bases). The CDR3 totals 15 residues. Germline CDR1 reads ENHRY; CDR2 reads SYGVKD. With 5 bases removed from V and 5 bases from J, the gap between germline ends came to 17 bases. The CDR3 protein is CAISSRDSAGDTQYF. The CDR3 DNA sequence: TGTGCCATCAGTTCCCGGGACTCCGCTGGAGATACGCAGTATTTT.

The chain carries TRBV14 and TRBJ1-1; TRBD1 might be the D (6 bases). CDR3 length: 15 amino acids. Between the trimmed V and J ends, which lost 4 bases and 5 bases, there was a span of 17 bases. Germline V gene sequence: CDR1 SGHDN, CDR2 FVKESK. The CDR3 loop is CASSPRRGLGTEAFF. DNA for the CDR3: TGTGCCAGCAGCCCCCGGAGGGGGTTGGGGACTGAAGCTTTCTTT.

The table lists this clonotype with a count of one. V gene TRBV20-1 combines with J gene TRBJ1-1; 7 bases are shared with TRBD1. Per germline, CDR1 DFQATT and CDR2 SNEGSKA (reference sequence). V lost 3 bases to trimming and J lost 5 bases; unmatched junction nucleotides: 9. The CDR3 is made up of 14 amino acids. The CDR3 region has the DNA TGCAGTGCTAGTCGTCAGGGGGTCCGGACTGAAGCTTTCTTT. Amino acids: CSASRQGVRTEAFF.

The chain has TRBV6-2 or TRBV6-3 and TRBJ2-1, with 9 bases aligning to TRBD2. V shed 2 bases and J 10 bases; nucleotides not matched to a gene: 12. This CDR3 has 16 residues. Germline values: CDR1 MNHEY, CDR2 SVGEGT. The CDR3, as DNA: TGTGCCAGCAGTTACCCCAATTTCCGCGGGAGGGGCGAGCAGTTCTTC. Translated, it gives CASSYPNFRGRGEQFF.

This chain connects TRBV5-6 to TRBJ1-5; D not certain. Germline V lookup: CDR1 SGHDT, CDR2 YYEEEE. The CDR3 has 14 amino acids. Trimming took 1 base from V and 6 from J, leaving 11 bases between them. The CDR3 DNA is TGTGCCAGCAGCTTGCCGGGCAAGGGTCAGCCCCAGCATTTT. It yields the protein CASSLPGKGQPQHF.

The rearrangement uses TRBV11-2 and TRBJ1-3, with TRBD1 matching over 10 bases. Germline V CDR1 and CDR2: SGHAT, FQNNGV. The CDR3 contains 16 residues. V trimming: 8 bases; J trimming: 2 bases; junction bases outside the gene matches: 9. Written as DNA, the CDR3 is TGTGCCAGCGGGGGGGCCGGGACAGGGGCTGGAAACACCATATATTTT. Translated: CASGGAGTGAGNTIYF.

The chain uses TRBV18 and TRBJ2-2; D tentatively fits TRBD1 or TRBD2 (5 bases each). CDR3 length: 15 amino acids. Germline values: CDR1 KGHSH, CDR2 LQKENI. Trimming took 3 bases from V and 3 from J, leaving 11 bases between them. CDR3 DNA: TGTGCCAGCTCACCGCCCGGGACCCACACCGGGGAGCTGTTTTTT. It is translated as CASSPPGTHTGELFF.

The chain recombines TRBV28 with TRBJ1-2; 10 positions agree with TRBD1. The CDR3 is 15 amino acids. Germline trimming cut 5 bases from V and 4 bases from J; bases unmatched to any gene: 7. CDR1 and CDR2 (germline): MDHEN, SYDVKM. DNA for the CDR3: TGTGCCAGCAGTCCGGGACAGGGGAGTGGCTATGGCTACACCTTC. Translation gives CASSPGQGSGYGYTF.

V and J are TRBV11-2 and TRBJ2-1; maybe TRBD1 (5 bases). The CDR3 totals 15 residues. Germline CDR1 reads SGHAT; CDR2 reads FQNNGV. V was clipped by 5 bases and J by 4 bases, with 15 bases between them. CDR3 protein: CASSRNPDSYNEQFF. The CDR3, as DNA: TGTGCCAGCAGCAGAAACCCCGACAGTTACAATGAGCAGTTCTTC.

The J gene is TRBJ1-5, the V gene TRBV29-1; the D is unclear. Per germline, CDR1 SQVTM and CDR2 ANQGSEA. The CDR3 loop spans 13 amino acids. The V gene lost 4 bases and the J gene lost 0 bases, with 7 bases spanning the gap. The CDR3 nucleotides read TGCAGCGTTGGGTACGATAGCAATCAGCCCCAGCATTTT. The encoded protein is CSVGYDSNQPQHF.

CDR3: CASSFGGSRNEQFF. The CDR3 bases are TGTGCCAGCAGTTTCGGGGGCTCTAGGAATGAGCAGTTCTTC. This chain uses TRBV28 with TRBJ2-1; the D call may be TRBD1 or TRBD2 (6 bases each). Trimming took off 3 bases at V and 7 bases at J, with 13 bases between the two ends. Germline CDR1 and CDR2: MDHEN and SYDVKM. The CDR3 is 14 residues long.

The rearrangement joins TRBV20-1 to TRBJ2-7; D is perhaps TRBD2 (6 bases). V was trimmed by 3 bases and J by 3 bases, leaving 12 bases between them. The germline V gene has CDR1 DFQATT and CDR2 SNEGSKA (reference sequence). This CDR3 comprises 13 residues. In nucleotides, the CDR3 is TGCAGTGCTAGTGCGGGGTTTAGCTACGAGCAGTACTTC. Translating gives CSASAGFSYEQYF.

The chain links TRBV12-3 or TRBV12-4 to TRBJ1-2, with D unclear. V was clipped by 1 base and J by 4 bases, with 7 bases between them. This CDR3 contains 13 residues. Written as DNA, the CDR3 is TGTGCCAGCAGTTTAGGGGTCGCCTATGGCTACACCTTC. Translation: CASSLGVAYGYTF.

The chain combines TRBV7-9 with TRBJ2-5; 9 bases are shared with TRBD1. Germline V lookup: CDR1 SEHNR, CDR2 FQNEAQ (reference sequence). V shed 1 base, J shed 5 bases, and the junction held 8 bases outside the gene matches. The CDR3 totals 16 residues. CDR3 amino acids: CASSLVSGQGRETQYF. The CDR3 nucleotides read TGTGCCAGCAGCTTAGTATCGGGACAGGGCCGGGAGACCCAGTACTTC.

This clonotype was picked up one time. This chain joins TRBV9 and TRBJ2-1, with TRBD2 as a possible D gene (5 bases). Germline-derived CDR1 and CDR2 are SGDLS and YYNGEE. The CDR3 spans 14 residues. The germline V and J ends were trimmed by 1 base and 0 bases, with 5 bases remaining between them. The chain's CDR3 is CASSVTSSYNEQFF. In DNA, the CDR3 is TGTGCCAGCAGCGTAACTAGCTCCTACAATGAGCAGTTCTTC.